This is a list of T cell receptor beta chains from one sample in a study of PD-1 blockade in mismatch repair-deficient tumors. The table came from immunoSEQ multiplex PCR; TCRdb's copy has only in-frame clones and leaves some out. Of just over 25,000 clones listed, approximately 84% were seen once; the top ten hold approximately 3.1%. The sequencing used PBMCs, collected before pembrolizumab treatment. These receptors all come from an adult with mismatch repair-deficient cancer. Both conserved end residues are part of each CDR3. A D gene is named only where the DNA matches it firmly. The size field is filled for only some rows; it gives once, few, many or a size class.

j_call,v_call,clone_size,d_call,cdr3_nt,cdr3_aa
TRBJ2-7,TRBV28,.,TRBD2,TGTGCCAGCAGTCCCGGGGCTAGCGGGAGGTACCAACAGTACTTC,CASSPGASGRYQQYF
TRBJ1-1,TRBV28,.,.,TGTGCCAGCAGTGGAGGGAACACTGAAGCTTTCTTT,CASSGGNTEAFF
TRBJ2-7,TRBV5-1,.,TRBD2,TGCGCCAGCAGCCATAGCGGGAACCCCTACGAGCAGTACTTC,CASSHSGNPYEQYF
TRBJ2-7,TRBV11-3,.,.,TGTGCCAGCAGCCCCCCCCGGACAATAAGTGAGCAGTACTTC,CASSPPRTISEQYF
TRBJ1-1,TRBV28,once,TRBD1,TGTGCCAGCAGTGTACAGGGGGGTGACACTGAAGCTTTCTTT,CASSVQGGDTEAFF
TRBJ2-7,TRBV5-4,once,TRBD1,TGTGCCAGCAGCTTCCCGGGACAGCCCTACGAGCAGTACTTC,CASSFPGQPYEQYF
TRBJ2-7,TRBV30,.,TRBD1,TGTGCCCACCGGGACAGGGGGCGGAACGAGCAGTACTTC,CAHRDRGRNEQYF
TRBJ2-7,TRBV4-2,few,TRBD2,TGTGCCAGCAGCCAAGTGGTAGCGGGAAGCGAGCAGTACTTC,CASSQVVAGSEQYF
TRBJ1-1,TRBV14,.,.,TGTGCCAGCAGCCGGGCTCAGGGGTCCTGGACTGAAGCTTTCTTT,CASSRAQGSWTEAFF
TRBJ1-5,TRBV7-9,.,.,TGTGCCAGCAGCTCGCAGGGAACGAGCAATCAGCCCCAGCATTTT,CASSSQGTSNQPQHF
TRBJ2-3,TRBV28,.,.,TGTGCCAGCAGTTTACGCCAGGGAACAGATACGCAGTATTTT,CASSLRQGTDTQYF
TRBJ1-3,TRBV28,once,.,TGTGCCAGCAGTTTGTATCCGGTCTCAACTGGAAACACCATATATTTT,CASSLYPVSTGNTIYF
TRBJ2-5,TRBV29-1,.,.,TGCAGCGTTTTTCGACAGTGGGAGACCCAGTACTTC,CSVFRQWETQYF
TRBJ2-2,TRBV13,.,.,TGTGCCAGCAGCTCGCGACAGGTCACCGGGGAGCTGTTTTTT,CASSSRQVTGELFF
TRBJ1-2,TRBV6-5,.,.,TGTGCCAGCAGTTCCGATTCACGGGGGATTGGCTACACCTTC,CASSSDSRGIGYTF
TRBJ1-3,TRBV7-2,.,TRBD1,TGTGCCAGCAGCAACCGGGACAGGGTTTTTACGAACACCATATATTTT,CASSNRDRVFTNTIYF
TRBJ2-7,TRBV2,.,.,TGTGCCAGCAGTGTTGGCATCTACGAGCAGTACTTC,CASSVGIYEQYF
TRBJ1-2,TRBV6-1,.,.,TGTGCCAGCACGGGAGGGATCCGGTTCTATGGCTACACCTTC,CASTGGIRFYGYTF
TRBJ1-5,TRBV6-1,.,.,TGTGCCAGCAGTGAATTCGTTGGCAATCAGCCCCAGCATTTT,CASSEFVGNQPQHF
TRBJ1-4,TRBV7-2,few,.,TGTGCCAGCAGCTCCTTTCCCCAATCTAGGCATGAAAAACTGTTTTTT,CASSSFPQSRHEKLFF
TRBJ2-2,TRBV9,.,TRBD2,TGTGCCAGCAGCGTAGCCGTCACTAGCGGGAACACCGGGGAGCTGTTTTTT,CASSVAVTSGNTGELFF
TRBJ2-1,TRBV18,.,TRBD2,TGTGCCAGCTCAACGACCGTGGCAGCGGGAGTGGATGAGCAGTTCTTC,CASSTTVAAGVDEQFF
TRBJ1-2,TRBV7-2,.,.,TGTGCCAGCAGCTTAGAGGACAGACATGGCTACACCTTC,CASSLEDRHGYTF
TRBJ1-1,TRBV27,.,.,TGTGCCAGCAGTCCGTTCTTCACGGGGGGCGCTACTGAAGCTTTCTTT,CASSPFFTGGATEAFF
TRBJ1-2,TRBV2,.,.,TGTGCCATCAAAGCGAGGGACTATGGCTACACCTTC,CAIKARDYGYTF
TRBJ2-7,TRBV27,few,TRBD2,TGTGCCAGCAGTTTATTCCTAGCGGGAGTCCACGAGCAGTACTTC,CASSLFLAGVHEQYF
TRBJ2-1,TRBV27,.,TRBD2,TGTGCCAGCAGAGGACTAGCGGGAGTAGGGGGTGAGCAGTTCTTC,CASRGLAGVGGEQFF
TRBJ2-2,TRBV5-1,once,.,TGCGCCAGCACTACAGGTAACACCGGGGAGCTGTTTTTT,CASTTGNTGELFF
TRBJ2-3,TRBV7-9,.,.,TGTGCCAGCAGCTTATCACCGGGAGAGAAAACAGATACGCAGTATTTT,CASSLSPGEKTDTQYF
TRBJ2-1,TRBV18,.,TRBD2,TGTGCCAGCTCACCACCGACTAGCGGGAGGCGGGACAATGAGCAGTTCTTC,CASSPPTSGRRDNEQFF
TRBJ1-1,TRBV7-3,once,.,TGTGCCAGCAGCAGAACAGGGAACACTGAAGCTTTCTTT,CASSRTGNTEAFF
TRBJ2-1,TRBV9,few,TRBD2,TGTGCCAGCAGCGTAGACGGGAGGACCTACAATGAGCAGTTCTTC,CASSVDGRTYNEQFF
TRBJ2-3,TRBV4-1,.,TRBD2,TGCGCCAGCAGCCAAGATTATACTAGCGGGGCAAGCACAGATACGCAGTATTTT,CASSQDYTSGASTDTQYF
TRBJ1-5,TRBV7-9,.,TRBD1,TGTGCCAGCAGCCTCACAGGGGGAAATCAGCCCCAGCATTTT,CASSLTGGNQPQHF